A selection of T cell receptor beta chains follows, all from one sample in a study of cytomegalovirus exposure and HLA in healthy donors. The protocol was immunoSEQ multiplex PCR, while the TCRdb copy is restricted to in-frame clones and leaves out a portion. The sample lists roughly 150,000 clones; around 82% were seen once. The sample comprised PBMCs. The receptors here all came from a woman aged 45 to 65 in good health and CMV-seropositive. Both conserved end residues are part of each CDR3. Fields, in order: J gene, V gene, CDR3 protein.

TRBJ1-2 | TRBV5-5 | CASSSVGVGYTF
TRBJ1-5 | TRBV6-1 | CASSEALSDQPQHF
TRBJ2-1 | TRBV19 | CASSRHRGTPNEQFF
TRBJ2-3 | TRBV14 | CASTRSLATDTQYF
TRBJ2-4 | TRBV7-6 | CASSKGTVQAKNIQYF
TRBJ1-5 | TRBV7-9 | CASSSDSQELQPQHF
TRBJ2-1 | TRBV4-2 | CASSQGLAAYSSYNEQFF
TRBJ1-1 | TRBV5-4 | CASSGPGRGEVNTEAFF
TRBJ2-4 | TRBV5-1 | CANSPGSGNIQYF
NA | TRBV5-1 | CASSLLPSGGNYEQYF
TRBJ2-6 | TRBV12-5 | CASGLHTGLSSGANVLTF
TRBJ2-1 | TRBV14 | CASSQVHLSSYNEQFF
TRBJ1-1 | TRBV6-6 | CASSYSAENTEAFF
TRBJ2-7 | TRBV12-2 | CASRFRGETGLVNEQYF
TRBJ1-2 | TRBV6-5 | CASSERGSEGYTF
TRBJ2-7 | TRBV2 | CASSDRDSSYEQYF
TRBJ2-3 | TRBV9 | CASSPLEGAGTQYF
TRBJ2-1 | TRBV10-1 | CASSRTSGGDNEQFF
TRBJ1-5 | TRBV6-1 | CASRLGSYSNQPQHF
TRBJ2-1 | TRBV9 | CASSVGQSYNEQFF
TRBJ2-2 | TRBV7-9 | CATPQGSPTGELFF
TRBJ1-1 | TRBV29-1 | CSGQQVNTEAFF